This T cell receptor beta chain was sequenced for a study of CD8+CD57+ T cells in acquired aplastic anemia. Study-level information: Yields of DNA that came from sorted CD4+ and CD8+ cells averaged roughly 3.3 ug.

Trimming at V came to 5 bases and at J to 5 bases, leaving 3 bases not matched to a gene. The length of the CDR3 is 13 residues. Germline CDR1 is SGHTA and CDR2 is FQGTGA. This clonotype came up many times. Profiling that covered TCR beta VDJ and CDR3 relied on genomic DNA as its template. TCRdb reprocessed the reads with MiXCR, giving one entry per CDR3 protein. The sample records more than 150,000 distinct CDR3 sequences, approximately 44% being singletons. Sequenced patients had shown CD8+CD57+ cell expansion by flow cytometry. Severe acquired aplastic anemia was diagnosed in all patients. No therapy had been given to the patients at the time of blood sampling.

The source material was sorted CD4+, CD8+, or CD8+CD57+ T cells (not recorded which) from PBMCs. The sequence was obtained from a human donor with aplastic anemia. This chain joins TRBV7-3 and TRBJ2-7; 10 nucleotides match TRBD1. The CDR3 nucleotides read TGTGCCAGCAGCCCCGGGACAGGGGACGAGCAGTACTTC. It translates to CASSPGTGDEQYF.